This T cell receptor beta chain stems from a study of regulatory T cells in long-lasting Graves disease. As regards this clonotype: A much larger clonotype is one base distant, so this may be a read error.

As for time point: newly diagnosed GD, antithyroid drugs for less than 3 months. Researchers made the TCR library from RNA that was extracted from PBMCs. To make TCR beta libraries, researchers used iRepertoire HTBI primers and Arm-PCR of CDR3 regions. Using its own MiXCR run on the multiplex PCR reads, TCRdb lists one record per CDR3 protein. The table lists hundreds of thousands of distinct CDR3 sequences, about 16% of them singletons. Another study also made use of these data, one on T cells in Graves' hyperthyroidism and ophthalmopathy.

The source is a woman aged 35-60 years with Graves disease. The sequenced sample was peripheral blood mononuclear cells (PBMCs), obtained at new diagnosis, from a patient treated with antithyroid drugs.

CDR3 amino acids: CASSSTVYGYTF. The CDR3 region has the DNA TGTGCCAGCAGTTCGACAGTCTATGGCTACACCTTC. The chain is built from TRBV6-8 and TRBJ1-2; D is possibly TRBD1 (5 bases). The CDR3 extends over 12 amino acids. Per germline, CDR1 MNHGY and CDR2 SAAAGT. Between the trimmed V and J ends, which lost 4 bases and 4 bases, there was a span of 7 bases.